A single sample gave rise to the 23 T cell receptor beta chains below, sequenced in a study of identical twins. TCRdb re-called the 5' RACE reads with MiXCR, one entry per CDR3 protein. The table lists 690,000 or so distinct CDR3 sequences, around 5.7% of them singletons, with approximately 2% in the top ten. Sequenced input: naive T cells sorted from blood. The receptors come from a man between 18 and 29 years old in good health.

This clonotype was detected many times. V and J are TRBV12-3 or TRBV12-4 and TRBJ2-3; TRBD2 matches 9 bases. The CDR3 is 15 residues long. V shed 5 bases, J shed 3 bases, and the junction held 6 bases outside the gene matches. The CDR3 spells CASSRSSGITDTQYF. Here the CDR3 DNA reads TGTGCCAGCAGTCGATCTAGCGGGATTACAGATACGCAGTATTTT.

This clonotype was detected many times. CDR3 region: CAIPNLGNYGYTF. The CDR3 bases are TGTGCCATCCCCAACCTGGGGAACTATGGCTACACCTTC. V is TRBV10-3 and J is TRBJ1-2; D remains ambiguous. CDR3 length equals 13 residues. In germline, CDR1 is ENHRY, CDR2 SYGVKD. With 8 bases removed from V and 2 bases from J, the gap between germline ends came to 12 bases.

This rearrangement joins TRBV5-1 to TRBJ2-6; D unresolved. CDR3 length equals 13 residues. Germline V CDR1 and CDR2: SGHRS, YFSETQ. Between the trimmed V and J ends, which lost 9 bases and 4 bases, there was a span of 11 bases. CDR3 amino acids: CATQARGANVLTF. The CDR3 nucleotides read TGCGCCACCCAGGCGAGGGGGGCCAACGTCCTGACTTTC.

There are a few counts of this clonotype. The chain recombines TRBV11-2 with TRBJ2-7, with 9 bases matching TRBD1. CDR1 SGHAT and CDR2 FQNNGV come from the germline V gene. The V gene end was trimmed by 5 bases and the J gene end by 5 bases; junction bases not matched to a gene: 10. The CDR3 totals 15 residues. The CDR3 sequence is CASSTSGTGFNEQYF. The CDR3 nucleotides are TGTGCCAGCAGCACATCCGGGACAGGGTTCAACGAGCAGTACTTC.

The chain uses TRBV20-1 and TRBJ1-1; TRBD1 agrees at 11 bases. Looked up from germline, CDR1 is DFQATT and CDR2 is SNEGSKA (reference sequence). The junction had 16 bases not matched to a gene; V was cut back by 0 bases and J by 1 base. The CDR3 loop spans 20 amino acids. Here the CDR3 DNA reads TGCAGTGCTAGAGATTACCGGACAGGGGGCTATAAGCAATGGAACACTGAAGCTTTCTTT. Amino acid sequence: CSARDYRTGGYKQWNTEAFF.

The table lists this clonotype with many counts. The CDR3: CSAGTGNYEQYF. In DNA form, the CDR3 reads TGCAGTGCAGGGACAGGGAACTACGAGCAGTACTTC. The chain recombines TRBV20-1 with TRBJ2-7, with TRBD1 matching over 9 bases. The CDR3 is made up of 12 amino acids. Trimming cost V 6 bases and J 3 bases; bases outside gene matches: 3. The germline V gene encodes CDR1 DFQATT and CDR2 SNEGSKA (reference sequence).

This clonotype was counted a single time. The CDR3 carries no conserved terminal phenylalanine or tryptophan, so it likely arises from a read error. The chain has TRBV4-1 and TRBJ1-1; D gene unclear. Per the germline V gene, CDR1 is MGHRA and CDR2 is YSYEKL. The CDR3 sequence is 13 residues long. The V and J ends lost 3 bases and 1 base respectively, with 6 bases between them. CDR3 sequence: CASSQGGNTEAFV. The CDR3 DNA follows: TGCGCCAGCAGCCAGGGAGGGAACACTGAAGCTTTCGTT.

This clonotype was seen ten or more times. The genes are TRBV12-3 or TRBV12-4 and TRBJ2-1; tentative D call: TRBD1 (5 bases). Between the trimmed V and J ends, which lost 10 bases and 0 bases, there was a span of 13 bases. This CDR3 is built from 14 residues. The CDR3 DNA sequence: TGTGCCACCCAAGGGGATAGCTCCTACAATGAGCAGTTCTTC. Its protein is CATQGDSSYNEQFF.

This clonotype was recorded many times. In DNA, the CDR3 is TGTGCCAGCAGCACGGGACAGGGTCTGGGCATTCAGTACTTC. This sequence encodes CASSTGQGLGIQYF. The V gene is TRBV7-9, the J gene TRBJ2-4, with 9 bases aligning to TRBD1. The ends lost 5 bases at V and 9 bases at J; junction bases unmatched: 8. Germline loops: CDR1 SEHNR, CDR2 FQNEAQ (reference sequence). The CDR3 sequence is 14 residues long.

This clonotype was counted between two and nine times. The rearrangement uses TRBV7-8 and TRBJ2-5; 7 nucleotides align to TRBD2. Trimming took 7 bases from V and 0 from J; bases not matched to a gene: 14. The CDR3 has 17 amino acids. CDR1 and CDR2 from the germline V gene are SGHVS and FQNEAQ. The DNA for the CDR3 is TGTGCCAGCACCCCCCTGAGCGGGGACGCAAACCAAGAGACCCAGTACTTC. Translation: CASTPLSGDANQETQYF.

This clonotype was observed at least ten times. The V and J genes are TRBV9 and TRBJ2-1; 7 bases are a match to TRBD2. J lost 6 bases, V lost 0 bases, and 3 bases had no gene match. The CDR3 has 14 amino acids. CDR1 and CDR2 (germline): SGDLS, YYNGEE. The CDR3 spells CASSVGTSRNEQFF. For the CDR3, the DNA is TGTGCCAGCAGCGTAGGGACTAGTCGCAATGAGCAGTTCTTC.

The chain recombines TRBV20-1 with TRBJ1-1; 12 nucleotides align to TRBD1. The length of the CDR3 is 14 residues. V shed 6 bases and J 5 bases; nucleotides not matched to a gene: 7. In germline, CDR1 is DFQATT, CDR2 SNEGSKA (reference sequence). CDR3: CSAPGQGARTEAFF. In DNA form, the CDR3 reads TGCAGTGCGCCGGGACAGGGGGCGAGGACTGAAGCTTTCTTT.

V gene TRBV12-5 combines with J gene TRBJ1-5; no reliable D call. V was shortened by 2 bases and J by 4 bases, with 9 bases between the two germline ends. Germline CDR1 is LGHNT and CDR2 is FRNRAP. The CDR3 is 14 amino acids. CDR3 bases: TGTGCTAGTGGTTTGAATGGGCCGAATCAGCCCCAGCATTTT. Its protein is CASGLNGPNQPQHF.

This clonotype came up a few times. The rearrangement uses TRBV11-2 and TRBJ2-3, with TRBD2 matching over 11 bases. The CDR3 has 17 residues. The germline V gene has CDR1 SGHAT and CDR2 FQNNGV. Unmatched junction bases numbered 9, after V lost 5 bases and J lost 2 bases. The CDR3 region has the DNA TGTGCCAGCAGCCCCGGACTAGCGGGTCCAAACACAGATACGCAGTATTTT. Its protein product is CASSPGLAGPNTDTQYF.

This clonotype was recorded at least ten times. This sequence joins TRBV20-1 and TRBJ2-1, with 7 bases that match TRBD2. V dropped 3 bases and J dropped 10; count of bases not matched to a gene: 0. From germline, CDR1 is DFQATT and CDR2 SNEGSKA (reference sequence). This CDR3 has 10 residues. The CDR3 reads CSASGREQFF. CDR3 coding DNA: TGCAGTGCTAGCGGGAGGGAGCAGTTCTTC.

Details on this clonotype: One base away lies a much larger clone, so this may be a sequencing read error. The chain carries TRBV5-1 and TRBJ2-7; tentative D call: TRBD2 (5 bases). From germline, CDR1 is SGHRS and CDR2 YFSETQ. The length of the CDR3 is 16 residues. CDR3 sequence reads: CASSSETHGNSYVQYF. The DNA of the CDR3 is TGCGCCAGCAGCTCCGAGACCCACGGGAACTCCTACGTGCAGTACTTC.

This clonotype has a handful of counts. This chain connects TRBV27 to TRBJ1-4; 8 positions match TRBD1. Germline trimming cut 4 bases from V and 5 bases from J; bases unmatched to any gene: 6. The germline V gene encodes CDR1 MNHEY and CDR2 SMNVEV (reference sequence). The CDR3 length is 15 residues. CDR3 bases: TGTGCCAGCAGTTACGCAGGGGGCTCGAATGAAAAACTGTTTTTT. Its protein is CASSYAGGSNEKLFF.

This clonotype was seen repeatedly, ten times or more. The CDR3 loop is CASSFRRGSTDTQYF. As DNA, the CDR3 is TGTGCCAGCAGTTTCCGGCGGGGTAGCACAGATACGCAGTATTTT. The chain joins TRBV12-3 or TRBV12-4 to TRBJ2-3; a weak D match, TRBD2 (6 bases). The CDR3 is 15 residues long. V was clipped by 3 bases and J by 0 bases, with 10 bases between them.

This clonotype has a count of ten or more. V usage is TRBV4-2 and J usage is TRBJ1-2, with 7 bases matching TRBD1. Germline CDR1 is LGHNA and CDR2 is YNFKEQ. CDR3 length: 15 amino acids. J lost 4 bases, V lost 0 bases, and 5 bases had no gene match. The CDR3 nucleotides read TGTGCCAGCAGCCAAGATGTGGGACAGCTCTATGGCTACACCTTC. Its protein product is CASSQDVGQLYGYTF.

The sample holds many counts of this clonotype. This chain uses TRBV12-3 or TRBV12-4 with TRBJ1-1; weak D call: TRBD1 (6 bases). The length of the CDR3 is 14 residues. V was clipped by 7 bases and J by 0 bases, with 12 bases between them. The CDR3 DNA reads TGTGCCAGCAACATGGACAGAATGAACACTGAAGCTTTCTTT. Translated, it gives CASNMDRMNTEAFF.

This clonotype showed up just a few times. V usage is TRBV4-1 and J usage is TRBJ2-1; TRBD2 agrees at 7 bases. Looked up from germline, CDR1 is MGHRA and CDR2 is YSYEKL. The CDR3 runs to 18 residues. With V trimmed by 2 bases and J by 0 bases, 10 bases remained unmatched. The CDR3 sequence: CASSQLAADSRSYNEQFF. The CDR3 DNA is TGCGCCAGCAGCCAACTAGCGGCTGACTCCCGCTCCTACAATGAGCAGTTCTTC.

The table lists this clonotype with many counts. This sequence joins TRBV7-9 and TRBJ2-7, with 13 bases matching TRBD2. Germline loops: CDR1 SEHNR, CDR2 FQNEAQ (reference sequence). CDR3 length: 16 residues. V shed 5 bases, J shed 3 bases, and the junction held 7 bases outside the gene matches. CDR3 loop: CASSDARLAGGYEQYF. The DNA for the CDR3 is TGTGCCAGCAGCGATGCTAGACTAGCGGGAGGCTACGAGCAGTACTTC.

The rearrangement joins TRBV7-2 to TRBJ2-3; a possible D gene is TRBD2 (6 bases). CDR3 size: 15 residues. V gave up 3 bases and J gave up 5 bases, with 15 bases separating them. Germline CDR1 SGHTA, CDR2 FQGNSA. CDR3 sequence (DNA): TGTGCCAGCAGCTTGGAGGGCCGGTGGTTAGATACGCAGTATTTT. This encodes CASSLEGRWLDTQYF.